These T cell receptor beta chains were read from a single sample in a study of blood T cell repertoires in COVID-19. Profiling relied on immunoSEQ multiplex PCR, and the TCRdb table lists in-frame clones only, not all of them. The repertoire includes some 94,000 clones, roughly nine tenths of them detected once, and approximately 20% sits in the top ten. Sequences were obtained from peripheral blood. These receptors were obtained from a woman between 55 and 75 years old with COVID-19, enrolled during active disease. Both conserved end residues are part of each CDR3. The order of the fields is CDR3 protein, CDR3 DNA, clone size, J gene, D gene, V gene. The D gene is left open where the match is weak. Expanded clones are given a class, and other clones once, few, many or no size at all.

CDR3aa: CASSARDRGIVYGYTF
CDR3nt: TGTGCCAGCAGCGCACGGGACAGGGGGATCGTCTATGGCTACACCTTC
abundance: -
j_gene: TRBJ1-2
d_gene: TRBD1
v_gene: TRBV5-5

CDR3aa: CASRPTFGADNEQFF
CDR3nt: TGTGCCAGCAGGCCCACTTTTGGGGCCGACAATGAGCAGTTCTTC
abundance: -
j_gene: TRBJ2-1
d_gene: -
v_gene: TRBV3-1/TRBV3-2

CDR3aa: CASSQGLAGGLGEQFF
CDR3nt: TGCGCCAGCAGCCAAGGACTAGCGGGGGGGTTAGGTGAGCAGTTCTTC
abundance: -
j_gene: TRBJ2-1
d_gene: TRBD2
v_gene: TRBV4-3

CDR3aa: CASRYTGTGLLATEAFF
CDR3nt: TGCGCCAGCAGATACACCGGGACAGGGCTTTTGGCGACTGAAGCTTTCTTT
abundance: -
j_gene: TRBJ1-1
d_gene: TRBD1
v_gene: TRBV5-1

CDR3aa: CASSDRSSGGINEQYF
CDR3nt: TGTGCCAGCAGCGACCGTTCTAGCGGGGGTATAAACGAGCAGTACTTC
abundance: few
j_gene: TRBJ2-7
d_gene: TRBD2
v_gene: TRBV3-1/TRBV3-2

CDR3aa: CASTGWDTEAFF
CDR3nt: TGTGCCAGTACAGGGTGGGACACTGAAGCTTTCTTT
abundance: -
j_gene: TRBJ1-1
d_gene: -
v_gene: TRBV6-5

CDR3aa: CASSGGQGNVHTEAFF
CDR3nt: TGCGCCAGCAGCGGAGGACAGGGGAATGTGCACACTGAAGCTTTCTTT
abundance: -
j_gene: TRBJ1-1
d_gene: TRBD1
v_gene: TRBV5-1

CDR3aa: CASSLGGSGDYEQYF
CDR3nt: TGTGCCAGCAGCTTGGGAGGGAGCGGAGACTACGAGCAGTACTTC
abundance: once
j_gene: TRBJ2-7
d_gene: -
v_gene: TRBV5-6

CDR3aa: CASSLNQGLSSYNEQFF
CDR3nt: TGTGCCAGCAGCTTGAATCAGGGACTAAGCTCCTACAATGAGCAGTTCTTC
abundance: -
j_gene: TRBJ2-1
d_gene: TRBD2
v_gene: TRBV5-4

CDR3aa: CASSYPGWNTEAFF
CDR3nt: TGTGCCAGCAGTTACCCCGGGTGGAACACTGAAGCTTTCTTT
abundance: -
j_gene: TRBJ1-1
d_gene: -
v_gene: TRBV6-6

CDR3aa: CAWSGKTGGGNTIYF
CDR3nt: TGTGCCTGGAGTGGGAAGACAGGGGGTGGAAACACCATATATTTT
abundance: -
j_gene: TRBJ1-3
d_gene: TRBD1
v_gene: TRBV30

CDR3aa: CAWRGTLNTEAFF
CDR3nt: TGTGCCTGGAGGGGGACATTGAACACTGAAGCTTTCTTT
abundance: -
j_gene: TRBJ1-1
d_gene: -
v_gene: TRBV30

CDR3aa: CASSLDSAERELFF
CDR3nt: TGCGCCAGCAGCTTGGATTCGGCGGAACGGGAACTGTTTTTT
abundance: -
j_gene: TRBJ1-4
d_gene: -
v_gene: TRBV5-1

CDR3aa: CASSRRAAGLLNEQFF
CDR3nt: TGTGCCAGCAGCCGACGCGCGGCGGGGCTACTGAATGAGCAGTTCTTC
abundance: few
j_gene: TRBJ2-1
d_gene: -
v_gene: TRBV2

CDR3aa: CASSYSGDRRYEQYF
CDR3nt: TGTGCCAGCAGTTACTCTGGGGACAGGCGCTACGAGCAGTACTTC
abundance: -
j_gene: TRBJ2-7
d_gene: TRBD1
v_gene: TRBV6-5